A few counts support the clone carrying this TCR beta chain. Its antigen is undetermined. The library protocol tagged individual cDNA molecules with unique molecular identifiers. TCRdb ran MiXCR on the 5' RACE reads and lists one entry per CDR3 protein. The repertoire holds roughly 43,000 distinct CDR3 sequences, with around 23% as singletons. This specimen comes from a study of early T cells in non-severe SARS-CoV-2 infection. As for the study in general: Bulk RNA isolated from unsorted whole blood underwent sequencing; chains were not paired.

Study-wide points: There was a bias toward anti-spike CD8 responses in VDJdb matching, which missed private and CD4 specificities.

V lost 1 base to trimming and J lost 4 bases; unmatched junction nucleotides: 4. The CDR3 extends over 15 amino acids. CDR1 is SGHRS and CDR2 is YFSETQ in the germline V gene. The rearrangement uses TRBV5-1 and TRBJ2-2; 7 bases are shared with TRBD1. The material was whole blood, obtained at baseline. This sequence was found in an adult who was a healthcare worker with PCR-confirmed SARS-CoV-2 infection or an uninfected control (not recorded which). This CDR3 reads CASSLLGGSTGELFF. DNA for the CDR3: TGCGCCAGCAGCTTGTTAGGGGGCAGCACCGGGGAGCTGTTTTTT.